This TCR beta chain is drawn from a study of T cells in Graves' hyperthyroidism and ophthalmopathy. Study-level results: Expanded thyroid clonotypes (above 0.001) were mostly also found in blood.

Subjects aged 18 to 65 presented with newly diagnosed hyperthyroidism of less than 2 months' duration. PBMCs were sourced from approximately 10 ml fresh peripheral blood. Authors of the study amplified TCR beta CDR3 regions from RNA transcripts. An initial round of RT-PCR targeting the TCR CDR3 relied on the HTBI primer set. Via MiXCR, TCRdb re-called the multiplex PCR reads, giving one row per CDR3 protein. The data hold hundreds of thousands of distinct CDR3 sequences, with approximately 14% observed a single time. Trimming at V came to 7 bases and at J to 7 bases, leaving 15 bases not matched to a gene. The CDR3 runs to 16 residues. Germline CDR1 and CDR2: SEHNR and FQNEAQ (reference sequence). Details on this clonotype: The antigen is undetermined.

The TCR sequence derives from a woman in her late teens or twenties with Graves' hyperthyroidism. Material: blood. The gene calls are TRBV7-9 and TRBJ2-3; TRBD2 matches 9 bases. CDR3 bases: TGTGCCAGCAACTCCCCCCATAGCGGGAGAGGGTATACGCAGTATTTT. Encoded protein: CASNSPHSGRGYTQYF. The whole variable domain, remainder taken from reference TRBV7-9 and TRBJ2-3, is DTGVSQNPRHKITKRGQNVTFRCDPISEHNRLYWYRQTLGQGPEFLTYFQNEAQLEKSRLLSDRFSAERPKGSFSTLEIQRTEQGDSAMYLCASNSPHSGRGYTQYFGPGTRLTVL.